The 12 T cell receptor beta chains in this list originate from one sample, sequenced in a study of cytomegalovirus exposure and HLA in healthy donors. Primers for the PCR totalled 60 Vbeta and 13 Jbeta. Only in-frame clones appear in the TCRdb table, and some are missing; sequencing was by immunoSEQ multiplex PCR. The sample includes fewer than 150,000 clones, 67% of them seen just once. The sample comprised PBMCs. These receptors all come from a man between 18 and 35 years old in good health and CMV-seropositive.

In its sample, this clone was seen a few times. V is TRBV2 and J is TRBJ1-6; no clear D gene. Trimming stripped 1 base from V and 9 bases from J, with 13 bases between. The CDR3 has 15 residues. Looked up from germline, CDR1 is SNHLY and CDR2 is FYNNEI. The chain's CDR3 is CASSEVSGLASPLHF. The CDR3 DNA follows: TGTGCCAGCAGTGAAGTTTCTGGGTTAGCTTCACCCCTCCACTTT.

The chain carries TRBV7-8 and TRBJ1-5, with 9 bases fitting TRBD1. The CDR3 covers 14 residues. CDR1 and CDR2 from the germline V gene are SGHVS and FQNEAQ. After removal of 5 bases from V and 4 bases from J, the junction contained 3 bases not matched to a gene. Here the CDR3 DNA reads TGTGCCAGCAGCGTCGGGACAGGGAATCAGCCCCAGCATTTT. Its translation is CASSVGTGNQPQHF.

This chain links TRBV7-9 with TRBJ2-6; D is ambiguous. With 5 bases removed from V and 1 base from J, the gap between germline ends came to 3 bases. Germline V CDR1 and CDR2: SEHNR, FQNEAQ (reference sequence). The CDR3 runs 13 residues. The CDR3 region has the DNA TGTGCCAGCAGCCCGTCTGGGGCCAACGTCCTGACTTTC. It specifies CASSPSGANVLTF.

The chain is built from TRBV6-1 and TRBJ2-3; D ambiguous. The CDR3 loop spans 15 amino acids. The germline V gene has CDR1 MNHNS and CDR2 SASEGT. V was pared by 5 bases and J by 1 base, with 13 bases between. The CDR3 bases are TGTGCCAGCAGTTCCCCTCAGGTCCGCACAGATACGCAGTATTTT. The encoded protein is CASSSPQVRTDTQYF.

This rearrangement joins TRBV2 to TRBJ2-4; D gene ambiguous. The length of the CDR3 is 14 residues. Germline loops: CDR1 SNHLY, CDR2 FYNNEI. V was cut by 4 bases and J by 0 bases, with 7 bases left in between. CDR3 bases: TGTGCCAGCAGTGTTACATCAGCCAAAAACATTCAGTACTTC. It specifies CASSVTSAKNIQYF.

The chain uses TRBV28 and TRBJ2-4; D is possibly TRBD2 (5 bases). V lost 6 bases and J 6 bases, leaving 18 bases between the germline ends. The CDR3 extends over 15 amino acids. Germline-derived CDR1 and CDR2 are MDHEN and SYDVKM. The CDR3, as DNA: TGTGCCAGCAGCCGCGGGTTGGGTTTGGTAAACATTCAGTACTTC. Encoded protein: CASSRGLGLVNIQYF.

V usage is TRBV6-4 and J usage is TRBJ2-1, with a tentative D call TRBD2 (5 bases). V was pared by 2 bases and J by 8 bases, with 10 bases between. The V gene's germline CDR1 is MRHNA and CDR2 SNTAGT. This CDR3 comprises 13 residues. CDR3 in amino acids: CASSDKAEDEQFF. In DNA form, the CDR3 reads TGTGCCAGCAGTGACAAAGCGGAGGATGAGCAGTTCTTC.

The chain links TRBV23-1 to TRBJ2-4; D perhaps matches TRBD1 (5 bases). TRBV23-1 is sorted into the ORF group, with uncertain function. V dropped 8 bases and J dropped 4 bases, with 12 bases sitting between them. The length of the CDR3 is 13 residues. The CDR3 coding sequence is TGCGCCAGCGTCACCCGGACAAAAAACATTCAGTACTTC. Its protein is CASVTRTKNIQYF.

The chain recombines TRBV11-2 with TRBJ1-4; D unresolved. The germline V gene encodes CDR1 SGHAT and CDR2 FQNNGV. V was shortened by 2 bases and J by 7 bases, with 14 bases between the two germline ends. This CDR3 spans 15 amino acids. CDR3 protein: CASSLRGRTPEKLFF. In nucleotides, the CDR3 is TGTGCCAGCAGCTTAAGAGGGAGAACGCCTGAAAAACTGTTTTTT.

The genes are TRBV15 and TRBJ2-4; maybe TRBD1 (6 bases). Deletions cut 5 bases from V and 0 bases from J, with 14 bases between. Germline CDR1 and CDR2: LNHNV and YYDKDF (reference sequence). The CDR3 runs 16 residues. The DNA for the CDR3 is TGTGCCACCAGCGGGAACAGGGTCAAAGCCAAAAACATTCAGTACTTC. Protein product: CATSGNRVKAKNIQYF.

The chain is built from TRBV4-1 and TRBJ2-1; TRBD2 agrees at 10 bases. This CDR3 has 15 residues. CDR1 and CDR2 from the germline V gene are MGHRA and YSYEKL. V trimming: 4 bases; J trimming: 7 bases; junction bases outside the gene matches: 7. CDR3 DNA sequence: TGCGCCAGCAGCCTACAGCGGGGGGGCTGGAATGAGCAGTTCTTC. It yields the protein CASSLQRGGWNEQFF.

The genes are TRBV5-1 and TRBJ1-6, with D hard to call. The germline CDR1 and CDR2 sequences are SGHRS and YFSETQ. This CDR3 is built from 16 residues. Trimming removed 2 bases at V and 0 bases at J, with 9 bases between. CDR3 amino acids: CASSLPESSYNSPLHF. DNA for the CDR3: TGCGCCAGCAGCTTACCAGAAAGCTCCTATAATTCACCCCTCCACTTT.